One and the same sample provided the 22 T cell receptor beta chains below, sequenced in a study of blood T cell repertoires in COVID-19. This table comes from immunoSEQ multiplex PCR, and its TCRdb copy is limited to in-frame clones, with some not included. This sample yields roughly 400,000 clones, of which approximately 91% are seen a single time; about 1.5% belongs to the top ten. The sample consisted of PBMCs or T cells enriched from blood (not recorded which). These receptors all come from a woman aged 18-29 years who had been exposed to COVID-19.

This chain connects TRBV6-5 to TRBJ1-1, with a weak D call TRBD1 (5 bases). CDR3 size: 13 residues. Trimming cost V 4 bases and J 3 bases, with 9 bases left between them. Per germline, CDR1 MNHEY and CDR2 SVGAGI. CDR3: CASSFQGDTEAFF. Written as DNA, the CDR3 is TGTGCCAGCAGTTTTCAGGGTGACACTGAAGCTTTCTTT.

The chain has TRBV11-2 and TRBJ2-7, with a possible D match to TRBD2 (6 bases). V was shortened by 6 bases and J by 6 bases, with 27 bases between the two germline ends. The V gene's germline CDR1 is SGHAT and CDR2 FQNNGV. The CDR3 extends over 17 amino acids. The CDR3 DNA follows: TGTGCCAGCAGATCCCCGTCCGGCCGTGGAGGGGCGGGCGAGCAGTACTTC. Translating it yields CASRSPSGRGGAGEQYF.

The rearrangement links TRBV6-1 to TRBJ2-7; 9 positions match TRBD1. J gave up 5 bases and V 3 bases, and 2 bases lay outside the gene matches. CDR3 length equals 13 residues. Germline loops: CDR1 MNHNS, CDR2 SASEGT. CDR3 region: CASSEDRGNEQYF. The CDR3 DNA is TGTGCCAGCAGTGAGGACAGGGGTAACGAGCAGTACTTC.

The genes are TRBV11-3 and TRBJ2-1; 14 nucleotides agree with TRBD2. V gave up 5 bases and J gave up 4 bases; unmatched junction bases: 4. The germline V gene encodes CDR1 SGHNT and CDR2 YENEEA. This CDR3 comprises 16 residues. This CDR3 reads CASSTGTSGGYNEQFF. The CDR3, as DNA: TGTGCCAGCAGCACCGGGACTAGCGGGGGATACAATGAGCAGTTCTTC.

This clone came up once. The chain has TRBV15 and TRBJ1-2; D unclear. V lost 3 bases, J lost 1 base, and 21 bases lay in between. CDR1 and CDR2 (germline): LNHNV, YYDKDF (reference sequence). The CDR3 sequence is 18 residues long. The CDR3 DNA sequence: TGTGCCACCAGCAGTAAATATGCGGGCTCGGCGGTTAACTATGGCTACACCTTC. Its protein product is CATSSKYAGSAVNYGYTF.

The gene calls are TRBV6-2 or TRBV6-3 and TRBJ1-3; the D gene is possibly TRBD1 (6 bases). The germline V and J ends were trimmed by 4 bases and 0 bases, with 10 bases remaining between them. This CDR3 region has 15 residues. Germline CDR1 MNHEY, CDR2 SVGEGT. The CDR3: CASSSPDSSGNTIYF. The CDR3 region has the DNA TGTGCCAGCAGTTCCCCGGACAGCTCTGGAAACACCATATATTTT.

The chain links TRBV25-1 to TRBJ1-2; the D gene is possibly TRBD1 (6 bases). The germline gives CDR1 MGHDK, CDR2 SYGVNS. The V and J ends lost 5 bases and 6 bases respectively, with 10 bases between them. The CDR3 is 12 residues long. CDR3 in DNA: TGTGCCAGCAGTCCTAACAGGGATGGCTACACCTTC. This codes for CASSPNRDGYTF.

V and J are TRBV4-3 and TRBJ2-7, with 11 bases identical to TRBD1. Germline V gene lookup returns CDR1 LGHNA and CDR2 YSLEER. The CDR3 runs to 18 residues. The J segment lost 4 bases and the V segment lost 1 base, leaving 12 bases of the junction unmatched. CDR3 loop: CASSQAQSSDRGLYEQYF. The CDR3 DNA sequence: TGCGCCAGCAGCCAAGCCCAGAGTTCGGACAGGGGGCTGTACGAGCAGTACTTC.

This chain connects TRBV27 to TRBJ2-6; D is undetermined. This CDR3 has 14 amino acids. The germline gives CDR1 MNHEY, CDR2 SMNVEV (reference sequence). The V gene lost 6 bases and the J gene lost 4 bases, with 10 bases spanning the gap. The CDR3 spells CASSVYSGANVLTF. CDR3 bases: TGTGCCAGCAGCGTGTACTCCGGGGCCAACGTCCTGACTTTC.

This clone came up once. The chain employs TRBV7-9 and TRBJ1-5; no firm D call. The germline CDR1 and CDR2 sequences are SEHNR and FQNEAQ (reference sequence). CDR3 length: 14 amino acids. The germline V and J ends were trimmed by 5 bases and 3 bases, with 11 bases remaining between them. The CDR3 DNA reads as TGTGCCAGCAGCCCCCTCCGGTTCAATCAGCCCCAGCATTTT. Translation gives CASSPLRFNQPQHF.

This chain connects TRBV5-4 to TRBJ2-7, with D possibly matching TRBD1 (6 bases). The CDR3 runs 15 residues. Per germline, CDR1 SGHNT and CDR2 YYREEE (reference sequence). The V gene lost 0 bases and the J gene lost 3 bases, with 13 bases spanning the gap. The CDR3 protein is CASSLGGLADYEQYF. The CDR3 DNA is TGTGCCAGCAGCTTGGGGGGGCTTGCCGACTACGAGCAGTACTTC.

V usage is TRBV27 and J usage is TRBJ1-2; D not resolved. Germline CDR1 and CDR2: MNHEY and SMNVEV (reference sequence). This CDR3 comprises 15 residues. Trimming took 0 bases from V and 5 from J, leaving 13 bases between them. The CDR3 sequence is CASSLSGRRRYGYTF. In DNA, the CDR3 is TGTGCCAGCAGTTTATCTGGCAGGAGGAGGTATGGCTACACCTTC.

The V gene is TRBV15, the J gene TRBJ2-1; tentative D call: TRBD1 (5 bases). The length of the CDR3 is 13 residues. The V gene's germline CDR1 is LNHNV and CDR2 YYDKDF (reference sequence). Trimming took off 3 bases at V and 9 bases at J, with 12 bases between the two ends. CDR3 protein: CATSSLGVSEQFF. The CDR3 DNA follows: TGTGCCACCAGCAGCTTAGGGGTCAGTGAGCAGTTCTTC.

The chain links TRBV30 to TRBJ2-2; 11 nucleotides match TRBD1. Germline V gene lookup returns CDR1 GTSNPN and CDR2 SVGIG (reference sequence). The CDR3 spans 17 residues. V gave up 0 bases and J gave up 7 bases; unmatched junction bases: 10. CDR3 DNA: TGTGCCTGGAGTGTATTGAGGACAGGGGGCTCGGGCGGGGAGCTGTTTTTT. This codes for CAWSVLRTGGSGGELFF.

Written as DNA, the CDR3 is TGCAGCGTTGACCTAGCGGGAGCCTACAATGAGCAGTTCTTC. This gives the protein CSVDLAGAYNEQFF. The chain employs TRBV29-1 and TRBJ2-1, with TRBD2 matching over 10 bases. After removal of 3 bases from V and 2 bases from J, the junction contained 1 base not matched to a gene. Germline CDR1 and CDR2: SQVTM and ANQGSEA. The CDR3 totals 14 residues.

The chain employs TRBV7-3 and TRBJ2-5; D is perhaps TRBD1 (5 bases). The CDR3 is made up of 14 amino acids. The V gene lost 5 bases and the J gene lost 1 base, with 11 bases spanning the gap. Germline V gene lookup returns CDR1 SGHTA and CDR2 FQGTGA. CDR3 amino acids: CASSPGHLQETQYF. The CDR3 DNA is TGTGCCAGCAGCCCTGGACACCTCCAAGAGACCCAGTACTTC.

This sequence joins TRBV29-1 and TRBJ2-1, with TRBD2 matching 11 bases. CDR3 size: 14 residues. V shed 6 bases and J 4 bases; nucleotides not matched to a gene: 5. Germline lookup yields CDR1 SQVTM and CDR2 ANQGSEA. The CDR3 DNA reads TGCAGCGTACGAACTAGCGGGAGTTACAATGAGCAGTTCTTC. Encoded protein: CSVRTSGSYNEQFF.

This chain connects TRBV28 to TRBJ1-2; TRBD1 might be the D (6 bases). The CDR3 length is 15 residues. CDR1 is MDHEN, CDR2 SYDVKM, per germline. V was pared by 8 bases and J by 6 bases, with 22 bases between. The CDR3, as DNA: TGTGCCAGCGAGTCTGCGGCAGGGGAGTGGAATGGCTACACCTTC. As protein: CASESAAGEWNGYTF.

V is TRBV13 and J is TRBJ2-7, with 10 bases matching TRBD1. This CDR3 is built from 14 residues. After removal of 6 bases from V and 5 bases from J, the junction contained 7 bases not matched to a gene. Germline V lookup: CDR1 PRHDT, CDR2 FYEKMQ (reference sequence). The CDR3 region has the DNA TGTGCCAGCAGTTATGGGACAGGGGTCCACGAGCAGTACTTC. It is translated as CASSYGTGVHEQYF.

The chain has TRBV7-9 and TRBJ1-1; D is ambiguous. From germline, CDR1 is SEHNR and CDR2 FQNEAQ (reference sequence). The CDR3 has 15 amino acids. Trimming took off 5 bases at V and 3 bases at J, with 16 bases between the two ends. The CDR3 DNA is TGTGCCAGCAGCCCCCTTGGAGCGCGGGACACTGAAGCTTTCTTT. Its protein is CASSPLGARDTEAFF.

This rearrangement joins TRBV5-1 to TRBJ2-1; 7 bases agree with TRBD1. This CDR3 comprises 17 residues. J gave up 4 bases and V 4 bases, and 14 bases lay outside the gene matches. The V gene's germline CDR1 is SGHRS and CDR2 YFSETQ. CDR3 in DNA: TGCGCCAGCAGCCCCCGACAGGGCGACCCGTTTTACAATGAGCAGTTCTTC. As protein: CASSPRQGDPFYNEQFF.

The chain links TRBV27 to TRBJ1-2; D is uncertain. Germline loops: CDR1 MNHEY, CDR2 SMNVEV (reference sequence). Trimming pared 4 bases from V and 0 bases from J, leaving 6 bases between. This CDR3 has 13 amino acids. As DNA, the CDR3 is TGTGCCAGCAGTTCAGGCCCTAACTATGGCTACACCTTC. Translation gives CASSSGPNYGYTF.